This entry is about one T cell receptor (beta chain). This record comes from a study of shared clonotypes between healthy human individuals. Researchers divided each subset's genomic DNA evenly across several immunoSEQ plates. Authors' data handling: Junction-only immunoSEQ data arrived without quality scores, meaning filtering differed. Method: immunoSEQ multiplex PCR; TCRdb's copy keeps in-frame clones and lacks some. V, J and clone size are those of that table, while D and trimming were read from the DNA. In the table there are about 2.3 million clones, roughly 93% of which are singletons. Donors were healthy HIV-negative adults without recent acute infections or vaccinations. Germline loops: CDR1 LNHNV, CDR2 YYDKDF (reference sequence). Trimming removed 3 bases from V and 0 bases from J; junction bases left unmatched: 4. This CDR3 has 15 residues.

The chain has TRBV15 and TRBJ2-7; 8 nucleotides match TRBD1. The TCR originated in a man in his late teens or twenties in good health. Some clones in this sample may be carry-over from other donors' samples. The specimen sequenced was naive CD4+ T cells from PBMCs. Indicated subset: CD45RA+ positively selected. CDR3 protein: CATSRDGQGSYEQYF. The CDR3 region has the DNA TGTGCCACCAGCAGGGACGGACAGGGCTCCTACGAGCAGTACTTC. The variable domain in full, with the rest retrieved from reference TRBV15 and TRBJ2-7, is DAMVIQNPRYQVTQFGKPVTLSCSQTLNHNVMYWYQQKSSQAPKLLFHYYDKDFNNEADTPDNFQSRRPNTSFCFLDIRSPGLGDTAMYLCATSRDGQGSYEQYFGPGTRLTVT.